What follows is one TCR beta chain and its context. 5' RACE that incorporated UMI labels was used to prepare the TRB cDNA libraries. TCRdb reworked the 5' RACE reads into one entry per CDR3 protein, no DNA. The sample includes fewer than 55,000 distinct CDR3 sequences. Germline assignment: CDR1 MNHEY and CDR2 SVGAGI. The CDR3 loop spans 14 amino acids. The sample belongs to a study of CXCR3-negative and CXCR3-positive naive CD8 T cells. Sequencing was done on a sample of naive CXCR3- CD8+ T cells from blood. The subset here: CD45RO-CCR7+CD27+CD95- naive CD8+ T cells lacking CXCR3 (TNR3-). This sequence originates from a human donor in good health. Some clones in this sample may be carry-over from other donors' samples. The rearrangement links TRBV6-5 to TRBJ2-1; TCRdb's D gene call, TRBD1, goes unchecked for lack of DNA. The chain's CDR3 is CASSRGAIYNEQFF.